The TCR beta chain described here comes from a study of beta chain features in type 1 diabetes. Broader study findings: Researchers report that Type 1 diabetes patients had moderately but significantly shorter TCRB CDR3s across all four CD4+ subsets. In type 1 diabetes patients, VDJ junctions had fewer insertions; deletions at these junctions were more frequent.

The authors sorted CD4+ naive, central memory, regulatory and stem cell-like memory cells via CD45RO/CCR7/CD25/CD127/CD95/CD27. Comment on this clone: Antigen specificity is unknown.

Isolated RNA was reverse transcribed in full, so expressed TCRB transcripts were sequenced. Measured with immunoSEQ multiplex PCR; TCRdb has only the in-frame clones, and not every one. The repertoire includes more than 110,000 clones, 6.5% to 8.5% of them detected once, and about 1.4% sits in the top ten. The source material was central memory CD4+ T cells from blood. The sequence was obtained from a woman in her 30s in good health.

CDR3 sequence: CASSLMYTNEQFF. The CDR3 region has the DNA TGTGCCAGCAGCTTAATGTATACAAATGAGCAGTTCTTC. The V and J genes are TRBV7-3 and TRBJ2-1; D gene ambiguous. V was trimmed by 1 base and J by 7 bases, leaving 8 bases between them. The CDR3 contains 13 residues. Per germline, CDR1 SGHTA and CDR2 FQGTGA.